This T cell receptor beta chain is drawn from a study of CD8 T cells in ankylosing spondylitis. General study results and limits: Reportedly, significant enrichment of disease-linked clones occurred in matched ankylosing spondylitis synovial fluid. Disease-associated clonotypes exhibited CD8+ identity and were relatively infrequent in peripheral blood. What seemed typical of ankylosing spondylitis blood was a TCR beta motif built from about 8 highly homologous variants.

Libraries of TCR beta came from quantitative 5'-RACE with molecular barcodes. Using its own MiXCR run on the 5' RACE reads, TCRdb lists one record per CDR3 protein. This sample has fewer than 750,000 distinct CDR3 sequences, with around 17% found just once. This clonotype was detected only a few times. Its target is not known. Trimming took 6 bases from V and 2 from J, leaving 11 bases between them. The CDR3 length is 14 residues. The genes are TRBV12-3 or TRBV12-4 and TRBJ2-1; possible D gene TRBD2, 5 bases. The sequence was obtained from a male donor with ankylosing spondylitis. The sample consisted of blood, either unsorted or a sorted T cell fraction (not recorded which). The CDR3 sequence is CASRPSGTYNEQFF. In nucleotides, the CDR3 is TGTGCCAGCAGACCCAGCGGAACCTACAATGAGCAGTTCTTC.